The 25 T cell receptor beta chains given below trace back to one sample, sequenced in a study of cytotoxic CD8 clonotypes in ibrutinib-treated CLL. Only in-frame clones appear in the TCRdb table, and some are missing; sequencing was by immunoSEQ multiplex PCR. In the table there are 35,000 or so clones, 70% to 80% of which are singletons. This specimen consisted of PBMCs, obtained at disease progression, from a patient treated with ibrutinib. The receptors derive from a human donor with chronic lymphocytic leukemia.

The J gene is TRBJ2-7, the V gene TRBV25-1; 7 bases map to TRBD1. Germline CDR1 reads MGHDK; CDR2 reads SYGVNS. The ends lost 10 bases at V and 5 bases at J; junction bases unmatched: 8. This CDR3 is built from 12 residues. DNA for the CDR3: TGTGCCATCACTAATACAGGGGACGAGCAGTACTTC. Its translation: CAITNTGDEQYF.

Only one count was recorded for this clone. The V and J genes are TRBV6-1 and TRBJ2-2; 9 nucleotides align to TRBD1. V shed 7 bases and J 3 bases; nucleotides not matched to a gene: 6. This CDR3 has 15 residues. Per germline, CDR1 MNHNS and CDR2 SASEGT. CDR3 protein: CASTKGQGDTGELFF. The CDR3 DNA reads TGTGCCAGCACCAAGGGACAGGGCGACACCGGGGAGCTGTTTTTT.

The V gene is TRBV6-1, the J gene TRBJ2-1, with 8 bases matching TRBD2. The ends lost 4 bases at V and 2 bases at J; junction bases unmatched: 7. The CDR3 extends over 16 amino acids. Per germline, CDR1 MNHNS and CDR2 SASEGT. In DNA form, the CDR3 reads TGTGCCAGCAGTGTCCGTCCGGGGGGGCCCTACAATGAGCAGTTCTTC. It yields the protein CASSVRPGGPYNEQFF.

The CDR3 nucleotides read TGTGCCAGCAGCTTATCACAGGGCCCGACCTACGAGCAGTACTTC. Translation gives CASSLSQGPTYEQYF. This sequence joins TRBV13 and TRBJ2-7, with a weak D call TRBD1 (6 bases). Germline V gene sequence: CDR1 PRHDT, CDR2 FYEKMQ (reference sequence). The CDR3 is 15 residues long. V lost 2 bases, J lost 2 bases, and 13 bases lay in between.

There are a few counts of this clone. The V gene is TRBV5-1, the J gene TRBJ2-7; 7 nucleotides align to TRBD2. Germline V gives CDR1 SGHRS, CDR2 YFSETQ. The V segment lost 0 bases and the J segment 1 base; nucleotides outside the gene matches: 7. The CDR3 has 16 residues. Written as DNA, the CDR3 is TGCGCCAGCAGCTTGGCCGGGGGAGGGAGGTCCTACGAGCAGTACTTC. It translates to CASSLAGGGRSYEQYF.

The J gene is TRBJ2-5, the V gene TRBV27; D unresolved. Germline V CDR1 and CDR2: MNHEY, SMNVEV (reference sequence). The CDR3 has 15 residues. Trimming removed 6 bases from V and 2 bases from J, with 16 bases in between. The CDR3 region is CASRPSEQPQETQYF. The DNA of the CDR3 is TGTGCCAGCAGACCCTCGGAGCAGCCACAAGAGACCCAGTACTTC.

This rearrangement joins TRBV6-5 to TRBJ1-1; D possibly corresponds to TRBD1 (6 bases). CDR3 length equals 13 residues. Trimming took off 4 bases at V and 1 base at J, with 7 bases between the two ends. Germline lookup yields CDR1 MNHEY and CDR2 SVGAGI. CDR3 residues: CASSLQGNTEAFF. CDR3 bases: TGTGCCAGCAGTTTACAGGGGAACACTGAAGCTTTCTTT.

The V call is TRBV12-5, the J call TRBJ1-6, with a tentative D call TRBD1 (5 bases). The CDR3 is 14 residues long. The germline V gene encodes CDR1 LGHNT and CDR2 FRNRAP. The V end was cut by 9 bases, the J end by 7 bases, with 16 bases between. In DNA form, the CDR3 reads TGTGCTAGCAGAACCGGGACCGAGAATTCACCCCTCCACTTT. Translated, it gives CASRTGTENSPLHF.

V is TRBV9 and J is TRBJ2-5; 14 positions agree with TRBD2. Germline loops: CDR1 SGDLS, CDR2 YYNGEE. This CDR3 is built from 17 residues. J gave up 5 bases and V 3 bases, and 9 bases lay outside the gene matches. CDR3 loop: CASSDGLAGGQGETQYF. The CDR3 nucleotides are TGTGCCAGCAGCGACGGACTAGCGGGGGGCCAGGGGGAGACCCAGTACTTC.

The V call is TRBV5-1, the J call TRBJ1-5; 10 bases map to TRBD1. The CDR3 contains 14 residues. After removal of 2 bases from V and 9 bases from J, the junction contained 5 bases not matched to a gene. Germline values: CDR1 SGHRS, CDR2 YFSETQ. CDR3 nucleotide sequence: TGCGCCAGCAGCTTCGGGACAGGGGACGGGCCCCAGCATTTT. It translates to CASSFGTGDGPQHF.

This clone was seen a few times. The V call is TRBV29-1, the J call TRBJ1-2; 9 nucleotides agree with TRBD1. With 8 bases clipped from V and 8 bases from J, the junction kept 9 bases outside the gene matches. There are 12 residues in the CDR3. Germline CDR1 reads SQVTM; CDR2 reads ANQGSEA. CDR3 in amino acids: CSIRGQGGGYTF. The CDR3 coding sequence is TGCAGCATTCGGGGACAGGGAGGCGGCTACACCTTC.

The rearrangement uses TRBV7-2 and TRBJ1-2; 8 bases map to TRBD1. This CDR3 comprises 17 residues. The germline V gene encodes CDR1 SGHTA and CDR2 FQGNSA. The J segment lost 8 bases and the V segment lost 5 bases, leaving 19 bases of the junction unmatched. The CDR3 DNA reads as TGTGCCAGCAGCCCCGGCGGGACAGGAACCTATACTTACGGCTACACCTTC. It yields the protein CASSPGGTGTYTYGYTF.

The chain joins TRBV28 to TRBJ2-7, with D maybe TRBD2 (5 bases). V dropped 7 bases and J dropped 7 bases, with 26 bases sitting between them. The CDR3 covers 16 residues. Germline V gene data show CDR1 as MDHEN and CDR2 as SYDVKM. The CDR3 loop reads CASIGQGGPVEREQYF. CDR3 in DNA: TGTGCCAGCATTGGGCAAGGTGGGCCAGTAGAGCGGGAGCAGTACTTC.

The rearrangement links TRBV9 to TRBJ1-2, with D possibly TRBD1 on 5 matching bases. From germline, CDR1 is SGDLS and CDR2 YYNGEE. This CDR3 has 16 amino acids. Trimming took 0 bases from V and 8 from J, leaving 20 bases between them. The CDR3: CASSVEGVRGDGGYTF. In DNA, the CDR3 is TGTGCCAGCAGCGTAGAGGGTGTTAGGGGAGACGGGGGCTACACCTTC.

The rearrangement joins TRBV29-1 to TRBJ2-7, with D maybe TRBD1 (6 bases). V gave up 5 bases and J gave up 6 bases, with 17 bases separating them. The CDR3 runs to 13 residues. Germline CDR1 reads SQVTM; CDR2 reads ANQGSEA. In DNA, the CDR3 is TGCAGCGTTATTATGCTTGTAGGGGGCGAGCAGTACTTC. Encoded protein: CSVIMLVGGEQYF.

This sequence joins TRBV7-9 and TRBJ2-3; D is unclear. V lost 1 base, J lost 4 bases, and 3 bases lay in between. This CDR3 comprises 12 residues. CDR1 is SEHNR, CDR2 FQNEAQ, per germline (reference sequence). The CDR3 DNA reads as TGTGCCAGCAGCTTAGTGTCAGATACGCAGTATTTT. This sequence encodes CASSLVSDTQYF.

This clone was seen only once. The V call is TRBV5-1, the J call TRBJ1-6; D is unresolved. There are 17 residues in the CDR3. V lost 1 base, J lost 10 bases, and 21 bases lay in between. CDR1 SGHRS and CDR2 YFSETQ come from the germline V gene. The CDR3 spells CASSLIGMDRGGSPLHF. The CDR3 nucleotides are TGCGCCAGCAGCTTGATAGGGATGGACCGGGGAGGATCACCCCTCCACTTT.

This clone was found a few times. The chain combines TRBV29-1 with TRBJ2-7, with 9 positions matching TRBD1. Germline CDR1 and CDR2: SQVTM and ANQGSEA. CDR3 length: 13 amino acids. The V segment lost 4 bases and the J segment 3 bases; nucleotides outside the gene matches: 4. Here the CDR3 reads CSVGGQGYYEQYF. The CDR3 coding sequence is TGCAGCGTTGGTGGACAGGGGTACTACGAGCAGTACTTC.

This chain connects TRBV7-8 to TRBJ2-7; D is perhaps TRBD2 (5 bases). The germline CDR1 and CDR2 sequences are SGHVS and FQNEAQ. Trimming shortened V by 2 bases and J by 0 bases, and 8 bases separated the two germline ends. The CDR3 loop spans 14 amino acids. This CDR3 is CASSLSGSSYEQYF. CDR3 nucleotide sequence: TGTGCCAGCAGCTTAAGCGGCAGCTCCTACGAGCAGTACTTC.

V is TRBV11-2 and J is TRBJ1-5; D is possibly TRBD1 (5 bases). The CDR3 is 15 residues long. V was cut by 5 bases and J by 5 bases, with 16 bases left in between. Germline V CDR1 and CDR2: SGHAT, FQNNGV. CDR3 DNA: TGTGCCAGCAGCCCCGAGGGCAGGGCGCATCAGCCCCAGCATTTT. Protein sequence: CASSPEGRAHQPQHF.

The CDR3 loop reads CASQRGDSSYNEQFF. CDR3 DNA sequence: TGTGCCAGCCAGCGGGGGGACAGCTCCTACAATGAGCAGTTCTTC. The gene calls are TRBV2 and TRBJ2-1, with TRBD2 matching over 9 bases. Looked up from germline, CDR1 is SNHLY and CDR2 is FYNNEI. This CDR3 comprises 15 residues. The trim removed 8 bases at V and 0 bases at J, leaving 5 bases unmatched.

The rearrangement links TRBV6-5 to TRBJ1-1; perhaps TRBD1 as D (5 bases). CDR3 length: 14 residues. Germline loops: CDR1 MNHEY, CDR2 SVGAGI. The germline V and J ends were trimmed by 2 bases and 0 bases, with 7 bases remaining between them. In DNA form, the CDR3 reads TGTGCCAGCAGTTACGGACACATGAACACTGAAGCTTTCTTT. This sequence encodes CASSYGHMNTEAFF.

V gene TRBV5-6 combines with J gene TRBJ1-6, with D unresolved. Germline values: CDR1 SGHDT, CDR2 YYEEEE. The CDR3 is made up of 15 amino acids. Trimming removed 0 bases at V and 7 bases at J, with 11 bases between. CDR3 protein: CASSLAWRPNSPLHF. CDR3 DNA sequence: TGTGCCAGCAGCTTGGCGTGGAGGCCAAATTCACCCCTCCACTTT.

V is TRBV2 and J is TRBJ2-1; possibly TRBD2 for D (6 bases). The CDR3 sequence is 15 residues long. V gave up 1 base and J gave up 1 base, with 8 bases separating them. Germline V lookup: CDR1 SNHLY, CDR2 FYNNEI. CDR3: CASSEGGGSYNEQFF. CDR3 coding DNA: TGTGCCAGCAGTGAAGGGGGAGGATCCTACAATGAGCAGTTCTTC. Supplemented by reference TRBV2 and TRBJ2-1, the full variable domain reads EPEVTQTPSHQVTQMGQEVILRCVPISNHLYFYWYRQILGQKVEFLVSFYNNEISEKSEIFDDQFSVERPDGSNFTLKIRSTKLEDSAMYFCASSEGGGSYNEQFFGPGTRLTVL.

The chain carries TRBV7-9 and TRBJ2-3, with TRBD2 matching over 8 bases. This CDR3 is 17 amino acids long. V was pared by 5 bases and J by 1 base, with 11 bases of the junction left unmatched. Germline loops: CDR1 SEHNR, CDR2 FQNEAQ (reference sequence). DNA of the CDR3: TGTGCCAGCAGCCCCCAAACAGTCGGGGGGGGCACAGATACGCAGTATTTT. It yields the protein CASSPQTVGGGTDTQYF.